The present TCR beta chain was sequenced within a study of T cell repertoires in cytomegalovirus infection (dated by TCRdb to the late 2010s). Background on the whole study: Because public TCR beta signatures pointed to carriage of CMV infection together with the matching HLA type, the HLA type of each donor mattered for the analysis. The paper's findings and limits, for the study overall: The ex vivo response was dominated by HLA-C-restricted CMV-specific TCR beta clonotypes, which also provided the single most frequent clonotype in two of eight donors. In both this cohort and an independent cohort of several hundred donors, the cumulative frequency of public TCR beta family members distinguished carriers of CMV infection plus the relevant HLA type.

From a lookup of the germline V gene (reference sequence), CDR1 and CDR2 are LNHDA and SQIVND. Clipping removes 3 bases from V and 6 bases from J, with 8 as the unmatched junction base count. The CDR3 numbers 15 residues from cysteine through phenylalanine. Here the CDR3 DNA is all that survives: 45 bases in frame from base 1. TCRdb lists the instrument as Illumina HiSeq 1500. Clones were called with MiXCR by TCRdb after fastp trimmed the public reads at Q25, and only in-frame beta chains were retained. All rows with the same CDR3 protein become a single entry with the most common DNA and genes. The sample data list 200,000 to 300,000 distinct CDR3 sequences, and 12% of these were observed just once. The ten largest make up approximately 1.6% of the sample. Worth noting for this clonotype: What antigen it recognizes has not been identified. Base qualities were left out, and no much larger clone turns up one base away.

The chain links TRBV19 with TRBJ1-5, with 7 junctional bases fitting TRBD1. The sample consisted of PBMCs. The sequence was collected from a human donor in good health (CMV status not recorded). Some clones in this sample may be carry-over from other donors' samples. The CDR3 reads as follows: CASSILTGTGQPQHF. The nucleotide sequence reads TGTGCCAGTAGTATCCTGACAGGGACGGGTCAGCCCCAGCATTTT. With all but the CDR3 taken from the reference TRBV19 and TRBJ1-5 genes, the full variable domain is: DGGITQSPKYLFRKEGQNVTLSCEQNLNHDAMYWYRQDPGQGLRLIYYSQIVNDFQKGDIAEGYSVSREKKESFPLTVTSAQKNPTAFYLCASSILTGTGQPQHFGDGTRLSIL.